This TCR beta chain was sequenced for a study of CD8+CD57+ T cells in acquired aplastic anemia. General study points: Some 29 CD8+ CDR3 sequences were shared between patients and controls. Significance was not reached for CD8+ Simpson's diversity between patients and controls.

Before being chosen for sequencing, patients had shown CD8+CD57+ cell expansion by flow cytometry. All patients had severe acquired aplastic anemia. Among the patients, none had received any therapy at the time of blood sampling. Profiling of TCR beta VDJ combinations and CDR3 sequences used genomic DNA as template. Via MiXCR, TCRdb re-called the reads, giving one row per CDR3 protein. The sample comprises 200,000 to 250,000 distinct CDR3 sequences, around half of which are singletons, and about 7.8% rests with the top ten. Germline assignment: CDR1 SGHTA and CDR2 FQGNSA. The CDR3 sequence is 13 residues long. V was pared by 0 bases and J by 11 bases, with 8 bases between. Worth noting for this clonotype: The antigen remains undetermined.

V is TRBV7-2 and J is TRBJ1-6; the D is unclear. This receptor was taken from a human donor with aplastic anemia. The sequencing input was sorted CD4+, CD8+, or CD8+CD57+ T cells (not recorded which) from PBMCs. This chain's CDR3 is CASSLAFGPPLHF. The DNA for the CDR3 is TGTGCCAGCAGCTTAGCCTTCGGGCCACCCCTCCACTTT.